What follows are 2 T cell receptor beta chains derived from one specimen sequenced in a study of shared clonotypes between healthy human individuals. Profiled with immunoSEQ multiplex PCR; TCRdb holds only in-frame clones, not every one. The sample yields 2.3 million or so clones, 80% to 95% seen once. The sequenced sample consisted of naive CD4+ T cells from PBMCs. Subset of the sample: CD45RA+ positively selected. The receptors were gathered from a man in his late teens or twenties in good health. Some clones in this sample may be carry-over from other donors' samples.

The chain has TRBV19 and TRBJ2-4; D gene uncertain. V lost 7 bases to trimming and J lost 0 bases, with 19 bases between them. The CDR3 loop spans 17 amino acids. Germline V gene lookup returns CDR1 LNHDA and CDR2 SQIVND (reference sequence). CDR3 in DNA: TGTGCCAGTACCCTTCGCCCCCCACCGGGAGCCAAAAACATTCAGTACTTC. Amino acids: CASTLRPPPGAKNIQYF.

V and J are TRBV9 and TRBJ2-7, with D possibly being TRBD1 (5 bases). Germline CDR1 SGDLS, CDR2 YYNGEE. Trimming removed 0 bases at V and 6 bases at J, with 13 bases between. The CDR3 consists of 14 residues. The DNA of the CDR3 is TGTGCCAGCAGCGTAGGAGGCAGGGTAACCGAGCAGTACTTC. Residues: CASSVGGRVTEQYF.